A single sample is the source of the 12 T cell receptor beta chains below, sequenced in a study of resident and recirculating memory T cells in vitiligo. Clones were sequenced by immunoSEQ multiplex PCR, and TCRdb holds only the in-frame ones, with some missing. This sample yields around 38,000 clones, of which about nine tenths are seen a single time; around 5% belongs to the top ten. Material for sequencing was blood. These receptors all come from a male donor with vitiligo.

The chain is built from TRBV25-1 and TRBJ1-2; 8 bases are a match to TRBD1. CDR1 is MGHDK and CDR2 is SYGVNS in the germline V gene. This CDR3 region has 13 residues. The trim removed 8 bases at V and 2 bases at J, leaving 4 bases unmatched. CDR3 coding DNA: TGTGCCAGCGCAAGGACAGGGAACTATGGCTACACCTTC. Amino acid sequence: CASARTGNYGYTF.

This chain links TRBV2 with TRBJ2-3; TRBD2 matches 9 bases. Germline V gives CDR1 SNHLY, CDR2 FYNNEI. The CDR3 sequence is 14 residues long. Losses at the gene ends were 1 base for V and 8 bases for J; bases not matched to a gene: 4. The CDR3 DNA reads as TGTGCCAGCAGTGAAGTGGCGGGGGGGACTACGCAGTATTTT. This sequence encodes CASSEVAGGTTQYF.

The rearrangement uses TRBV7-2 and TRBJ2-5; 9 positions match TRBD2. The ends lost 5 bases at V and 1 base at J; junction bases unmatched: 8. The CDR3 is 16 residues long. Germline CDR1 is SGHTA and CDR2 is FQGNSA. CDR3 loop: CASSLRRGGLQETQYF. The CDR3 DNA reads TGTGCCAGCAGCCTTAGGCGGGGGGGCCTCCAAGAGACCCAGTACTTC.

The chain has TRBV4-3 and TRBJ1-1, with D uncertain. The V and J ends lost 3 bases and 6 bases respectively, with 11 bases between them. The CDR3 runs 13 residues. Germline V gives CDR1 LGHNA, CDR2 YSLEER. The CDR3 DNA follows: TGCGCCAGCAGCCAGGGTAACTATCCTGAAGCTTTCTTT. It codes for CASSQGNYPEAFF.

This clone was picked up one time. As DNA, the CDR3 is TGTGCCAGCAGTGGCGACAGGGTCGGATACGGCTACACCTTC. Translated: CASSGDRVGYGYTF. V gene TRBV6-6 combines with J gene TRBJ1-2; 7 bases fit TRBD1. Trimming at V came to 5 bases and at J to 8 bases, leaving 11 bases not matched to a gene. This CDR3 spans 14 amino acids. Germline assignment: CDR1 MNHNY and CDR2 SVGAGI (reference sequence).

This sequence joins TRBV5-1 and TRBJ2-2; TRBD1 aligns across 8 bases. Per the germline V gene, CDR1 is SGHRS and CDR2 is YFSETQ. This CDR3 is 16 amino acids long. J gave up 0 bases and V 5 bases, and 6 bases lay outside the gene matches. The CDR3 region has the DNA TGCGCCAGCAGTGATATCAGGGGGCCGAACACCGGGGAGCTGTTTTTT. This codes for CASSDIRGPNTGELFF.

The CDR3, as DNA: TGTGCCAGCAGCTCCGAACCCGGGGGGAACACTGAAGCTTTCTTT. It is translated as CASSSEPGGNTEAFF. The chain joins TRBV7-6 to TRBJ1-1; tentative D call: TRBD1 (5 bases). CDR3 length: 15 residues. Trimming shortened V by 4 bases and J by 1 base, and 13 bases separated the two germline ends. Germline lookup yields CDR1 SGHVS and CDR2 FNYEAQ.

The gene calls are TRBV7-9 and TRBJ2-7; D is possibly TRBD1 (5 bases). Germline V lookup: CDR1 SEHNR, CDR2 FQNEAQ (reference sequence). The CDR3 consists of 13 residues. The ends were cut back, 1 base at V and 6 bases at J, with 10 bases in the middle. The CDR3 nucleotides are TGTGCCAGCAGCTTAGGACATCAGGGCGAGCAGTACTTC. Its translation: CASSLGHQGEQYF.

The chain is built from TRBV5-1 and TRBJ2-7; possible D gene TRBD1, 9 bases. This CDR3 spans 18 amino acids. Trimming stripped 2 bases from V and 4 bases from J, with 25 bases between. Germline-derived CDR1 and CDR2 are SGHRS and YFSETQ. The CDR3 DNA is TGCGCCAGCAGCTTTGGGACAGGGATGACGGGGGGGCGGTACGAGCAGTACTTC. Its translation: CASSFGTGMTGGRYEQYF.

CDR3: CASSVRLGNIQYF. The CDR3 bases are TGTGCCAGCAGCGTACGACTCGGAAACATTCAGTACTTC. The J gene is TRBJ2-4, the V gene TRBV5-6; D gene unclear. There are 13 residues in the CDR3. V was cut by 4 bases and J by 6 bases, with 11 bases left in between. Germline V gene lookup returns CDR1 SGHDT and CDR2 YYEEEE.

This rearrangement joins TRBV7-8 to TRBJ1-1; 7 nucleotides agree with TRBD1. This CDR3 contains 15 residues. V was clipped by 1 base and J by 0 bases; unmatched bases: 2. Germline V gene sequence: CDR1 SGHVS, CDR2 FQNEAQ. The CDR3 nucleotides read TGTGCCAGCAGCTTAGAGGGGGCAGTGAACACTGAAGCTTTCTTT. It encodes CASSLEGAVNTEAFF.

The chain carries TRBV18 and TRBJ1-4, with 7 bases fitting TRBD1. Germline CDR1 and CDR2: KGHSH and LQKENI. V lost 3 bases to trimming and J lost 5 bases; unmatched junction nucleotides: 0. CDR3 length: 13 residues. CDR3 protein: CASSPTGNEKLFF. The CDR3, as DNA: TGTGCCAGCTCACCGACAGGGAATGAAAAACTGTTTTTT.